Shown below are 28 T cell receptor beta chains from a single sample sequenced in a study of T-cell memory formation after mild COVID-19. Each CDR3 protein gets one entry after TCRdb re-called the 5' RACE reads with MiXCR. The table has under 550,000 distinct CDR3 sequences, approximately 18% seen once. What was sequenced was PBMCs or a T cell subset sorted from them (not recorded which). The receptors were sampled from a man between 18 and 29 years old who had mild COVID-19 (a few samples of this study predate the infection). Cell type and time point are not known.

This clonotype was picked up a small number of times. This chain uses TRBV5-5 with TRBJ2-1; weak D call: TRBD1 (6 bases). Germline CDR1 reads SGHKS; CDR2 reads YYEKEE (reference sequence). This CDR3 spans 17 amino acids. V dropped 4 bases and J dropped 8 bases, with 25 bases sitting between them. CDR3: CASSVSGTILDVDEQFF. In nucleotides, the CDR3 is TGTGCCAGCAGCGTATCCGGGACAATCCTGGACGTCGATGAGCAGTTCTTC. The whole variable domain, remainder taken from reference TRBV5-5 and TRBJ2-1, is DAGVTQSPTHLIKTRGQQVTLRCSPISGHKSVSWYQQVLGQGPQFIFQYYEKEERGRGNFPDRFSARQFPNYSSELNVNALLLGDSALYLCASSVSGTILDVDEQFFGPGTRLTVL.

The CDR3, as DNA: TGTGCCAGCAGCGAGCAGGGCCGAGGCACTGAAGCTTTCTTT. It yields the protein CASSEQGRGTEAFF. The rearrangement joins TRBV9 to TRBJ1-1, with D maybe TRBD1 (5 bases). CDR3 length: 14 residues. V was clipped by 3 bases and J by 4 bases, with 13 bases between them. The germline gives CDR1 SGDLS, CDR2 YYNGEE.

In its sample, this clonotype was seen a few times. The chain uses TRBV20-1 and TRBJ2-3; D is perhaps TRBD2 (6 bases). Per germline, CDR1 DFQATT and CDR2 SNEGSKA (reference sequence). This CDR3 comprises 14 residues. The V end lost 6 bases, the J end lost 1 base, and 14 bases lay between the germline ends. CDR3 sequence: CSAPWSGGTDTQYF. CDR3 bases: TGCAGTGCCCCCTGGTCGGGGGGCACAGATACGCAGTATTTT.

The table lists this clonotype with a few counts. The chain couples TRBV7-2 to TRBJ1-4; D gene uncertain. With 5 bases removed from V and 6 bases from J, the gap between germline ends came to 19 bases. This CDR3 contains 16 residues. Per the germline V gene, CDR1 is SGHTA and CDR2 is FQGNSA. The CDR3 region is CASSPAYAGEDEKLFF. The CDR3 DNA reads as TGTGCCAGCAGCCCAGCCTATGCGGGTGAGGATGAAAAACTGTTTTTT.

This clonotype has only a few counts. The chain uses TRBV7-2 and TRBJ2-4; the D call may be TRBD1 or TRBD2 (5 bases each). The germline V gene has CDR1 SGHTA and CDR2 FQGNSA. There are 14 residues in the CDR3. V lost 6 bases to trimming and J lost 9 bases, with 18 bases between them. CDR3 DNA: TGTGCCAGCAGGGGGATCGGGACGGCGGGCATTCAGTACTTC. Translation: CASRGIGTAGIQYF.

V is TRBV20-1 and J is TRBJ2-4, with 10 bases lining up with TRBD2. The CDR3 contains 13 residues. With V trimmed by 3 bases and J by 9 bases, 5 bases remained unmatched. From germline, CDR1 is DFQATT and CDR2 SNEGSKA (reference sequence). The CDR3 spells CSARERGGRIQYF. Here the CDR3 DNA reads TGCAGTGCTAGGGAGCGGGGGGGCCGCATTCAGTACTTC.

The CDR3: CASSQAGYMRPYEQYF. CDR3 DNA sequence: TGCGCCAGCAGCCAAGCGGGGTACATGCGACCCTACGAGCAGTACTTC. V usage is TRBV4-1 and J usage is TRBJ2-7; TRBD2 is a possible D gene (5 bases). This CDR3 region has 16 residues. Germline assignment: CDR1 MGHRA and CDR2 YSYEKL. The ends were cut back, 1 base at V and 2 bases at J, with 15 bases in the middle.

V and J are TRBV20-1 and TRBJ1-5; D possibly corresponds to TRBD1 (5 bases). Trimming stripped 3 bases from V and 4 bases from J, with 13 bases between. The CDR3 totals 14 residues. CDR1 and CDR2 (germline): DFQATT, SNEGSKA (reference sequence). CDR3: CSASLQPGNQPQHF. The CDR3 bases are TGCAGTGCTAGTCTACAGCCAGGGAATCAGCCCCAGCATTTT.

The chain links TRBV7-2 to TRBJ1-6; tentative D call: TRBD1 (6 bases). Trimming removed 5 bases from V and 8 bases from J, with 13 bases in between. The CDR3 has 14 residues. CDR1 is SGHTA, CDR2 FQGNSA, per germline. This CDR3 is CASSLGARYSPLHF. Here the CDR3 DNA reads TGTGCCAGCAGCCTGGGGGCTAGGTATTCACCCCTCCACTTT.

This sequence joins TRBV7-9 and TRBJ1-2, with D perhaps TRBD1 (5 bases). Germline V gene data show CDR1 as SEHNR and CDR2 as FQNEAQ (reference sequence). V was pared by 5 bases and J by 8 bases, with 18 bases between. There are 14 residues in the CDR3. The CDR3, as DNA: TGTGCCAGCAGCCAAGCCGCCGGGGCAGGAGGCTACACCTTC. Amino acids: CASSQAAGAGGYTF.

V gene TRBV6-5 combines with J gene TRBJ2-3, with 10 bases matching TRBD1. Trimming took 5 bases from V and 3 from J; bases not matched to a gene: 5. The CDR3 runs 15 residues. Germline-derived CDR1 and CDR2 are MNHEY and SVGAGI. The CDR3 spells CASSIGTGVTDTQYF. Here the CDR3 DNA reads TGTGCCAGCAGTATCGGGACAGGGGTAACAGATACGCAGTATTTT.

CDR3 in amino acids: CASSPLTGWANQPQHF. CDR3 in DNA: TGTGCCAGCAGTCCGTTAACAGGGTGGGCCAATCAGCCCCAGCATTTT. J is TRBJ1-5 and V is TRBV6-5, with D possibly TRBD1 on 6 matching bases. CDR1 is MNHEY and CDR2 is SVGAGI in the germline V gene. V gave up 5 bases and J gave up 3 bases, with 17 bases separating them. The CDR3 consists of 16 residues.

The V call is TRBV12-3 or TRBV12-4, the J call TRBJ2-1; D is possibly TRBD2 (6 bases). V shed 1 base and J shed 14 bases, with 12 bases lying between them. This CDR3 spans 12 amino acids. This CDR3 reads CASSLGGAREFF. CDR3 bases: TGTGCCAGCAGTTTAGGCGGGGCTCGGGAGTTCTTC.

This rearrangement joins TRBV2 to TRBJ1-1, with D possibly being TRBD1 (5 bases). The CDR3 totals 14 residues. Trimming left V 3 bases short and J 1 base short, with 9 bases between. Germline V gene lookup returns CDR1 SNHLY and CDR2 FYNNEI. CDR3 amino acids: CASSEGTQNTEAFF. The CDR3 DNA follows: TGTGCCAGCAGTGAGGGGACCCAGAACACTGAAGCTTTCTTT.

The chain joins TRBV18 to TRBJ1-1; the match to TRBD1 covers 8 bases. The V segment lost 0 bases and the J segment 5 bases; nucleotides outside the gene matches: 2. The CDR3 is made up of 14 amino acids. Germline-derived CDR1 and CDR2 are KGHSH and LQKENI. The CDR3 spells CASSPPDRETEAFF. The CDR3 DNA follows: TGTGCCAGCTCACCACCGGACAGGGAAACTGAAGCTTTCTTT.

This clonotype has just a few counts. The chain uses TRBV7-2 and TRBJ2-5, with 12 bases matching TRBD2. Germline CDR1 SGHTA, CDR2 FQGNSA. The V segment lost 5 bases and the J segment 1 base; nucleotides outside the gene matches: 5. This CDR3 has 16 residues. CDR3: CASSQSSGGAQETQYF. Here the CDR3 DNA reads TGTGCCAGCAGCCAATCTAGCGGGGGGGCCCAAGAGACCCAGTACTTC. Full variable domain (missing parts from reference TRBV7-2 and TRBJ2-5): GAGVSQSPSNKVTEKGKDVELRCDPISGHTALYWYRQSLGQGLEFLIYFQGNSAPDKSGLPSDRFSAERTGGSVSTLTIQRTQQEDSAVYLCASSQSSGGAQETQYFGPGTRLLVL.

The genes are TRBV7-2 and TRBJ1-2; D is unclear. Deletions cut 7 bases from V and 8 bases from J, with 23 bases between. The CDR3 is 15 amino acids. CDR1 and CDR2 from the germline V gene are SGHTA and FQGNSA. Here the CDR3 DNA reads TGTGCCAGCACCCTCGGGCGAAATTTGGGATTCGGCTACACCTTC. Translated, it gives CASTLGRNLGFGYTF.

The rearrangement joins TRBV5-1 to TRBJ2-1, with TRBD2 identical over 7 bases. Germline CDR1 SGHRS, CDR2 YFSETQ. The CDR3 loop spans 14 amino acids. V lost 0 bases, J lost 6 bases, and 3 bases stayed unmatched. CDR3 in amino acids: CASSLVLALNEQFF. In DNA, the CDR3 is TGCGCCAGCAGCTTGGTACTAGCGCTCAATGAGCAGTTCTTC.

J is TRBJ1-2 and V is TRBV12-3 or TRBV12-4, with D possibly being TRBD1 (5 bases). The CDR3 is 16 amino acids. The germline V and J ends were trimmed by 3 bases and 2 bases, with 16 bases remaining between them. The DNA for the CDR3 is TGTGCCAGCAGTTTGGGCCAACGGGGACTAAACTATGGCTACACCTTC. Its protein product is CASSLGQRGLNYGYTF.

The genes are TRBV2 and TRBJ1-2; 10 nucleotides line up with TRBD1. V trimming: 1 base; J trimming: 2 bases; junction bases outside the gene matches: 4. Germline CDR1 SNHLY, CDR2 FYNNEI. This CDR3 is built from 16 residues. CDR3 sequence reads: CASSEGDRGLNYGYTF. The CDR3 DNA reads as TGTGCCAGCAGTGAAGGTGACAGGGGGCTCAACTATGGCTACACCTTC.

This clonotype was observed a handful of times. This sequence joins TRBV20-1 and TRBJ2-7, with TRBD1 matching over 7 bases. CDR1 and CDR2 from the germline V gene are DFQATT and SNEGSKA (reference sequence). This CDR3 is 12 amino acids long. Unmatched junction bases numbered 11, after V lost 6 bases and J lost 9 bases. The CDR3 protein is CSAGTANFGQYF. Written as DNA, the CDR3 is TGCAGTGCGGGGACAGCTAATTTTGGGCAGTACTTC.

The CDR3 region is CASSFLGTGATEAFF. For the CDR3, the DNA is TGTGCCAGCAGTTTTTTGGGGACAGGGGCGACTGAAGCTTTCTTT. The rearrangement links TRBV6-2 or TRBV6-3 to TRBJ1-1, with 10 bases that match TRBD1. V lost 4 bases and J lost 5; bases outside the gene matches: 7. CDR3 size: 15 residues. CDR1 is MNHEY, CDR2 SVGEGT, per germline.

V and J are TRBV28 and TRBJ1-2; D gene uncertain. Trimming left V 4 bases short and J 4 bases short, with 7 bases between. The CDR3 is made up of 12 amino acids. Germline CDR1 is MDHEN and CDR2 is SYDVKM. CDR3 nucleotides: TGTGCCAGCAGTTCCTCGATCTATGGCTACACCTTC. Translated, it gives CASSSSIYGYTF.

This clonotype was seen only a few times. V is TRBV4-3 and J is TRBJ2-1; 9 bases align to TRBD1. Germline CDR1 and CDR2: LGHNA and YSLEER. This CDR3 has 15 residues. The ends lost 0 bases at V and 7 bases at J; junction bases unmatched: 4. For the CDR3, the DNA is TGCGCCAGCAGCCAAGATGGGGGGACAGGGAATGAGCAGTTCTTC. It encodes CASSQDGGTGNEQFF.

In regard to this clonotype: Germline is not matched at one junction end, which may reflect a read error. The chain joins TRBV14 to TRBJ2-1, with D unclear. The germline gives CDR1 SGHDN, CDR2 FVKESK. This CDR3 is built from 14 residues. CDR3 protein: CARSQEGHYNEQFF. CDR3 sequence (DNA): TGTGCCAGAAGCCAAGAAGGGCACTACAATGAGCAGTTCTTC.

This clonotype was counted a few times. This sequence joins TRBV7-2 and TRBJ1-6, with TRBD1 identical over 10 bases. Germline loops: CDR1 SGHTA, CDR2 FQGNSA. The CDR3 consists of 15 residues. Losses at the gene ends were 6 bases for V and 7 bases for J; bases not matched to a gene: 6. CDR3 sequence reads: CASRGWDRGNSPLHF. The CDR3 coding sequence is TGTGCCAGCAGGGGATGGGACAGGGGAAATTCACCCCTCCACTTT. Variable domain in full (rest from reference TRBV7-2 and TRBJ1-6): GAGVSQSPSNKVTEKGKDVELRCDPISGHTALYWYRQSLGQGLEFLIYFQGNSAPDKSGLPSDRFSAERTGGSVSTLTIQRTQQEDSAVYLCASRGWDRGNSPLHFGNGTRLTVT.

This clonotype was picked up many times. V is TRBV6-6 and J is TRBJ1-2, with D tentatively TRBD1 (6 bases). The length of the CDR3 is 16 residues. Germline values: CDR1 MNHNY, CDR2 SVGAGI (reference sequence). The germline V and J ends were trimmed by 7 bases and 4 bases, with 22 bases remaining between them. The CDR3 protein is CASTNTGTPTIYGYTF. The CDR3 DNA reads TGTGCCAGCACCAACACCGGGACACCAACGATCTATGGCTACACCTTC.

The chain is built from TRBV5-4 and TRBJ2-5; D unresolved. The CDR3 consists of 14 residues. The germline V gene encodes CDR1 SGHNT and CDR2 YYREEE (reference sequence). V shed 0 bases and J shed 7 bases, with 13 bases lying between them. The CDR3 here is CASSLVERAGTQYF. The CDR3 nucleotides read TGTGCCAGCAGCTTGGTCGAAAGGGCAGGGACCCAGTACTTC. Complete variable domain (other parts from reference TRBV5-4 and TRBJ2-5): ETGVTQSPTHLIKTRGQQVTLRCSSQSGHNTVSWYQQALGQGPQFIFQYYREEENGRGNFPPRFSGLQFPNYSSELNVNALELDDSALYLCASSLVERAGTQYFGPGTRLLVL.